Listed below are T cell receptor beta chains from one sample, sequenced in a study of shared clonotypes between healthy human individuals. The assay was immunoSEQ multiplex PCR, and TCRdb's table has in-frame clones only and misses some. This sample has 2 million to 2.5 million clones; over 85% occur once, and the top ten carry 1% to 1.3%. The sequencing sample was made of naive CD8+ T cells sorted from blood. All receptors derive from a man aged 18 to 35 in good health. CDR3s include the opening cysteine and the closing phenylalanine or tryptophan. Each record gives: J gene, clone size, V gene, D gene, CDR3 protein, CDR3 DNA. D genes are given only for firm matches. Clone size is given for some rows only: seen once, a few or many times, or a class if the clone is expanded.

>TRBJ2-3|-|TRBV28|TRBD1
CASLTPRQGSTDTQYF
TGTGCCAGCCTTACCCCCCGACAGGGTAGCACAGATACGCAGTATTTT
>TRBJ2-3|-|TRBV7-2|TRBD2
CASSLGLSGSGSTDTQYF
TGTGCCAGCAGCTTAGGCCTCTCGGGTAGCGGGAGCACAGATACGCAGTATTTT
>TRBJ1-1|-|TRBV19|-
CASSIVDVGTEAFF
TGTGCCAGTAGTATAGTCGACGTGGGGACTGAAGCTTTCTTT
>TRBJ2-5|-|TRBV7-6|-
CASSPPQGEETQYF
TGTGCCAGCAGCCCCCCCCAAGGGGAAGAGACCCAGTACTTC
>TRBJ2-7|-|TRBV7-6|TRBD1
CASSSGTGLPSYEQYF
TGTGCCAGCAGCTCCGGGACAGGGCTTCCCTCCTACGAGCAGTACTTC
>TRBJ2-2|-|TRBV13|TRBD2
CASTPTSGHTGELFF
TGTGCCAGCACCCCGACTAGCGGACACACCGGGGAGCTGTTTTTT
>TRBJ1-5|-|TRBV27|TRBD1
CASSLSGTGNQPQHF
TGTGCCAGCAGTTTATCCGGGACAGGGAATCAGCCCCAGCATTTT
>TRBJ1-2|-|TRBV9|-
CASSAGGYGYTF
TGTGCCAGCAGCGCCGGTGGCTATGGCTACACCTTC
>TRBJ2-6|-|TRBV29-1|-
CSAQESGANVLTF
TGCAGCGCCCAGGAGTCTGGGGCCAACGTCCTGACTTTC
>TRBJ2-1|-|TRBV9|-
CASSGVLAHTFYNEQFF
TGTGCCAGCAGCGGGGTACTAGCCCACACCTTCTACAATGAGCAGTTCTTC
>TRBJ2-2|-|TRBV6-5|TRBD1
CASSPDRGDTGELFF
TGTGCCAGCAGCCCAGACAGGGGAGACACCGGGGAGCTGTTTTTT
>TRBJ2-3|-|TRBV19|TRBD2
CASQPTSGGPTDTQYF
TGTGCCAGTCAACCTACTAGCGGGGGGCCCACAGATACGCAGTATTTT
>TRBJ2-7|-|TRBV7-2|-
CASSPGGRTYEQYF
TGTGCCAGCAGCCCCGGTGGCAGGACCTACGAGCAGTACTTC
>TRBJ2-7|-|TRBV5-8|-
CASSVRRGDEQYF
TGTGCCAGCAGCGTAAGGAGGGGGGACGAGCAGTACTTC
>TRBJ1-1|-|TRBV19|-
CASSAVRDTEAFF
TGTGCCAGTTCAGCGGTAAGAGACACTGAAGCTTTCTTT
>TRBJ1-5|-|TRBV6-1|-
CASSEDSSNQPQHF
TGTGCCAGCAGTGAAGATTCTAGCAATCAGCCCCAGCATTTT
>TRBJ2-2|-|TRBV11-2|TRBD2
CASRPGTTNTGELFF
TGTGCCAGCAGGCCCGGGACTACGAACACCGGGGAGCTGTTTTTT
>TRBJ1-6|-|TRBV19|-
CASNSLLGANSPLHF
TGTGCCAGTAACTCTCTTCTGGGTGCTAATTCACCCCTCCACTTT
>TRBJ2-1|once|TRBV5-6|-
CASSSLQGVKDEQFF
TGTGCCAGCAGCTCCTTGCAGGGAGTAAAGGATGAGCAGTTCTTC
>TRBJ2-6|-|TRBV4-3|-
CASSPDGALLSGANVLTF
TGCGCCAGCAGCCCGGACGGAGCTCTTCTCTCTGGGGCCAACGTCCTGACTTTC
>TRBJ2-5|-|TRBV2|TRBD1
CASSVSGTGHQETQYF
TGTGCCAGCAGTGTATCAGGGACAGGGCACCAAGAGACCCAGTACTTC
>TRBJ2-2|once|TRBV9|-
CASSVEGATNTGELFF
TGTGCCAGCAGCGTAGAAGGCGCCACGAACACCGGGGAGCTGTTTTTT
>TRBJ2-5|-|TRBV28|-
CASSPAAETLETQYF
TGTGCCAGCAGTCCCGCGGCCGAGACCTTAGAGACCCAGTACTTC
>TRBJ2-1|-|TRBV2|TRBD2
CASSPLAGDYNEQFF
TGTGCCAGCAGTCCTCTAGCGGGGGACTACAATGAGCAGTTCTTC
>TRBJ2-7|-|TRBV6-6|-
CASSYMDYSLSEQYF
TGTGCCAGCAGTTATATGGACTATTCCCTCTCCGAGCAGTACTTC
>TRBJ2-1|-|TRBV2|-
CASRNLGAEGDNEQFF
TGTGCCAGCAGGAATTTAGGAGCGGAAGGGGACAATGAGCAGTTCTTC
>TRBJ2-1|-|TRBV5-1|TRBD1
CASSSSGTGYNEQFF
TGCGCCAGCAGCTCTTCCGGGACAGGCTACAATGAGCAGTTCTTC
>TRBJ1-3|-|TRBV28|TRBD1
CASSFDQGGGNTIYF
TGTGCCAGCAGTTTTGATCAGGGGGGAGGAAACACCATATATTTT
>TRBJ2-3|-|TRBV7-9|-
CASSLAFGATSTDTQYF
TGTGCCAGCAGCTTAGCCTTCGGGGCGACTAGCACAGATACGCAGTATTTT
>TRBJ2-5|-|TRBV28|-
CASSLWGVSGETQYF
TGTGCCAGCAGTTTATGGGGGGTATCGGGAGAGACCCAGTACTTC
>TRBJ1-2|-|TRBV4-1|TRBD1
CASSHRKRQGKDYGYTF
TGCGCCAGCAGCCATCGGAAAAGACAGGGAAAAGACTATGGCTACACCTTC
>TRBJ2-2|-|TRBV11-2|-
CASSFHWGDTGELFF
TGTGCCAGCAGCTTCCACTGGGGCGACACCGGGGAGCTGTTTTTT
>TRBJ2-7|-|TRBV27|TRBD2
CASSLYLAESYEQYF
TGTGCCAGCAGTTTATACCTAGCGGAATCCTACGAGCAGTACTTC
>TRBJ1-5|-|TRBV15|TRBD1
CATSGGQGNQPQHF
TGTGCCACCAGCGGAGGACAGGGTAATCAGCCCCAGCATTTT
>TRBJ1-1|-|TRBV7-9|-
CASAFGNTEAFF
TGTGCCAGCGCCTTTGGGAACACTGAAGCTTTCTTT
>TRBJ2-1|-|TRBV14|TRBD2
CASSHDGLADYNEQFF
TGTGCCAGCAGCCATGACGGACTAGCGGATTACAATGAGCAGTTCTTC
>TRBJ2-7|-|TRBV5-6|-
CASSLEGNEQYF
TGTGCCAGCAGCTTGGAGGGTAACGAGCAGTACTTC
>TRBJ2-3|-|TRBV11-2|-
CASSLLDGDTQYF
TGTGCCAGCAGCCTTCTCGATGGGGATACGCAGTATTTT
>TRBJ1-1|-|TRBV4-3|-
CASSQDSGSLNTEAFF
TGCGCCAGCAGCCAAGATTCAGGCAGTTTGAACACTGAAGCTTTCTTT
>TRBJ2-7|-|TRBV13|TRBD1
CASSPGTEHEQYF
TGTGCCAGCAGCCCAGGGACAGAACACGAGCAGTACTTC
>TRBJ2-7|once|TRBV5-1|-
CASSLVGSDYEQYF
TGCGCCAGCAGCTTGGTCGGCAGTGATTACGAGCAGTACTTC
>TRBJ2-3|-|TRBV13|-
CASSHTGGTDTQYF
TGTGCCAGCAGCCACACCGGTGGCACAGATACGCAGTATTTT